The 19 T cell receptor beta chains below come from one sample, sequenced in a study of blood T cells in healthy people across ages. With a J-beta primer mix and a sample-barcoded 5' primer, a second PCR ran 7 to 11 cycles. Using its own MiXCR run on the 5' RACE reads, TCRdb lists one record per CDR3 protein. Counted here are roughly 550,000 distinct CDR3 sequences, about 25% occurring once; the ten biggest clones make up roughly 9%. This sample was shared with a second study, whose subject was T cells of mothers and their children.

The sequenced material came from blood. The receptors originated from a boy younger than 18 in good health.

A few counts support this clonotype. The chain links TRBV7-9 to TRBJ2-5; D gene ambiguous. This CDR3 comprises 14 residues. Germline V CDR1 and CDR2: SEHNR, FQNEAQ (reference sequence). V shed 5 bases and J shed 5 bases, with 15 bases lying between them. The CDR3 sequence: CASSLEGLAETQYF. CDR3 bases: TGTGCCAGCAGCCTGGAAGGCTTGGCGGAGACCCAGTACTTC.

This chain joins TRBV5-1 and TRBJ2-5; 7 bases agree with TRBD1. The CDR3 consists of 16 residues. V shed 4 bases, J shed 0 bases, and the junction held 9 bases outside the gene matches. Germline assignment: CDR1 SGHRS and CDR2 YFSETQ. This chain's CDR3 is CASSQGQIMYQETQYF. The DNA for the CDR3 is TGCGCCAGCAGCCAGGGACAGATTATGTACCAAGAGACCCAGTACTTC.

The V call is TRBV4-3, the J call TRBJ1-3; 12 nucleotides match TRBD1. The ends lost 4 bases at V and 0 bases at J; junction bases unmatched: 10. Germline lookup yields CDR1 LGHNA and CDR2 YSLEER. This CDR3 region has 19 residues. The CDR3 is CASSRGPGQGALSGNTIYF. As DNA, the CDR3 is TGCGCCAGCAGCCGAGGACCGGGACAGGGGGCTCTCTCTGGAAACACCATATATTTT.

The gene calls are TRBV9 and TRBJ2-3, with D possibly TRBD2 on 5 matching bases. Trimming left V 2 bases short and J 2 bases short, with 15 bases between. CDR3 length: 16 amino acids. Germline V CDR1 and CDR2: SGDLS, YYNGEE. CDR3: CASSVGASSFTDTQYF. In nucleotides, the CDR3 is TGTGCCAGCAGCGTCGGAGCTAGCTCCTTCACAGATACGCAGTATTTT.

The DNA of the CDR3 is TGCAGTGCTAGCGATGGGCGGTACGAGCAGTACTTC. Protein product: CSASDGRYEQYF. The V and J genes are TRBV20-1 and TRBJ2-7; the D is unclear. The germline gives CDR1 DFQATT, CDR2 SNEGSKA (reference sequence). This CDR3 is 12 amino acids long. V shed 3 bases and J shed 4 bases, with 10 bases lying between them.

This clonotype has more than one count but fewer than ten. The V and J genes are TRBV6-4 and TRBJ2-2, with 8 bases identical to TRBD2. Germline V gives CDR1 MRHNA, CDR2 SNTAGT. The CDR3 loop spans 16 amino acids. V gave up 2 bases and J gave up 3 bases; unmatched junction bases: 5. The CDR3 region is CASSDAGGGDTGELFF. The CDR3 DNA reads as TGTGCCAGCAGTGACGCGGGGGGAGGCGACACCGGGGAGCTGTTTTTT.

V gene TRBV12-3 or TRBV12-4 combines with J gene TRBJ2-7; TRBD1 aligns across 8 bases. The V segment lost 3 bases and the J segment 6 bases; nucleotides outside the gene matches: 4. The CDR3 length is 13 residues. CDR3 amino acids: CASSFLRGREQYF. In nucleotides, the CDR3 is TGTGCCAGCAGTTTCCTCAGGGGGCGCGAGCAGTACTTC.

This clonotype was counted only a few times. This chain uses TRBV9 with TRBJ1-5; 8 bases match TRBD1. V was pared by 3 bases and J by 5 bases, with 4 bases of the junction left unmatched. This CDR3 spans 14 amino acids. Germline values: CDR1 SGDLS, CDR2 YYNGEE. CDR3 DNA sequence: TGTGCCAGCAGCGAGGAGACAGGGGATCAGCCCCAGCATTTT. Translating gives CASSEETGDQPQHF.

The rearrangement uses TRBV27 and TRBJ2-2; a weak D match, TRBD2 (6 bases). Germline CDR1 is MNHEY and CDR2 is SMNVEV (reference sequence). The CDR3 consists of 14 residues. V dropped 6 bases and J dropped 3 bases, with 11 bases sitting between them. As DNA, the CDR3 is TGTGCCAGCAGGCCCTGGGGGGACACCGGGGAGCTGTTTTTT. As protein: CASRPWGDTGELFF.

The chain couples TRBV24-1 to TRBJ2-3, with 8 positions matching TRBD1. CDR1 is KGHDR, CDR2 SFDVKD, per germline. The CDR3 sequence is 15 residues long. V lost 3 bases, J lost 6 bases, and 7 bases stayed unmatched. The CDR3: CATSDIRTGSDTQYF. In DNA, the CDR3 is TGTGCCACCAGTGATATCCGGACAGGGAGCGATACGCAGTATTTT.

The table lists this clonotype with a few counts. In DNA, the CDR3 is TGTGCCAGCAGCTTGGTCAGGGGATATGGCTACACCTTC. It encodes CASSLVRGYGYTF. The chain couples TRBV5-6 to TRBJ1-2; D is perhaps TRBD1 (6 bases). Trimming took off 0 bases at V and 5 bases at J, with 8 bases between the two ends. The CDR3 is 13 residues long. CDR1 and CDR2 from the germline V gene are SGHDT and YYEEEE.

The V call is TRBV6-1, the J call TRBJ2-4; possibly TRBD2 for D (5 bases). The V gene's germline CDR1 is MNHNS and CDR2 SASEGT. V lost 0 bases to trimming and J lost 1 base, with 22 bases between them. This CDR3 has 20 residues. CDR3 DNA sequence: TGTGCCAGCAGTGAAGCGCTGGCCCCCTTTTCGAGGAGGGCCAAAAACATTCAGTACTTC. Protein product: CASSEALAPFSRRAKNIQYF.

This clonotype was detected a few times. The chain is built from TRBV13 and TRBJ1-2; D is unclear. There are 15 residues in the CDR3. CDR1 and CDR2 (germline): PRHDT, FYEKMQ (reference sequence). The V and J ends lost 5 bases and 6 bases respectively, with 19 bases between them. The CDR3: CASSPTPTVQHGYTF. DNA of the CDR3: TGTGCCAGCAGCCCGACTCCCACAGTGCAGCATGGCTACACCTTC. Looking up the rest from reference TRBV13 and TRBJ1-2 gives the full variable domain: AAGVIQSPRHLIKEKRETATLKCYPIPRHDTVYWYQQGPGQDPQFLISFYEKMQSDKGSIPDRFSAQQFSDYHSELNMSSLELGDSALYFCASSPTPTVQHGYTFGSGTRLTVV.

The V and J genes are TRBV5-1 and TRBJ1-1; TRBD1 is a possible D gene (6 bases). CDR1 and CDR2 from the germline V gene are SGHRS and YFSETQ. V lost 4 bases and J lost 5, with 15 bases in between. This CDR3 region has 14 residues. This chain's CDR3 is CASSTEQGRTEAFF. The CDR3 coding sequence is TGCGCCAGCAGCACGGAACAGGGAAGGACTGAAGCTTTCTTT.

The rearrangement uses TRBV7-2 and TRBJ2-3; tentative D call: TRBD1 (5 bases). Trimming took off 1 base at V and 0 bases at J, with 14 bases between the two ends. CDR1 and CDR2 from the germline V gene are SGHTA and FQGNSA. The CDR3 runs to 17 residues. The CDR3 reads CASSLVRGIWSTDTQYF. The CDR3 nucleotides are TGTGCCAGCAGCTTAGTTAGGGGCATTTGGAGCACAGATACGCAGTATTTT.

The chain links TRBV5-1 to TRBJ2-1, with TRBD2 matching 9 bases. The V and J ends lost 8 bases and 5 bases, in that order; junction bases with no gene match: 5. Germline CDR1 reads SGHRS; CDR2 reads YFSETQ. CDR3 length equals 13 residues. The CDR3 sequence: CASASGVHNEQFF. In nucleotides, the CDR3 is TGCGCCAGTGCTAGCGGGGTACACAATGAGCAGTTCTTC. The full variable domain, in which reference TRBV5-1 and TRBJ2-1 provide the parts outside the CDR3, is KAGVTQTPRYLIKTRGQQVTLSCSPISGHRSVSWYQQTPGQGLQFLFEYFSETQRNKGNFPGRFSGRQFSNSRSEMNVSTLELGDSALYLCASASGVHNEQFFGPGTRLTVL.

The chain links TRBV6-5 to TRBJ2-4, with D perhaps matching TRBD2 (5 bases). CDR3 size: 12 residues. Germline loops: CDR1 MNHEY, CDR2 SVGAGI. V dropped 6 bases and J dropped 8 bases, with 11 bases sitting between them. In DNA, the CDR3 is TGTGCCAGCAGCAGAAACGGGGACATTCAGTACTTC. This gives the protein CASSRNGDIQYF.

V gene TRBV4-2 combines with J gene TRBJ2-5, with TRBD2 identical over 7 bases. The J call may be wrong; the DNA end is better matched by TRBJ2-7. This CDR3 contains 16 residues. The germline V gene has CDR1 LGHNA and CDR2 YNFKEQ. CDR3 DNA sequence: TGTGCCAGCAGCCCTGGGGGGGTAGCGTACACCTACGAGCAGTACTTC. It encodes CASSPGGVAYTYEQYF.

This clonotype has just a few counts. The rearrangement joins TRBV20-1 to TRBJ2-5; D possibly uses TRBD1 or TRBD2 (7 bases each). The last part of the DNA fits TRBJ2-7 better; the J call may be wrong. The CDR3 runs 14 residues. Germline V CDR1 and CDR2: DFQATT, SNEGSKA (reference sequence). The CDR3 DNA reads TGCAGTGCTGGTAGACAGGGACTAACCTACGAGCAGTACTTC. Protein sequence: CSAGRQGLTYEQYF.